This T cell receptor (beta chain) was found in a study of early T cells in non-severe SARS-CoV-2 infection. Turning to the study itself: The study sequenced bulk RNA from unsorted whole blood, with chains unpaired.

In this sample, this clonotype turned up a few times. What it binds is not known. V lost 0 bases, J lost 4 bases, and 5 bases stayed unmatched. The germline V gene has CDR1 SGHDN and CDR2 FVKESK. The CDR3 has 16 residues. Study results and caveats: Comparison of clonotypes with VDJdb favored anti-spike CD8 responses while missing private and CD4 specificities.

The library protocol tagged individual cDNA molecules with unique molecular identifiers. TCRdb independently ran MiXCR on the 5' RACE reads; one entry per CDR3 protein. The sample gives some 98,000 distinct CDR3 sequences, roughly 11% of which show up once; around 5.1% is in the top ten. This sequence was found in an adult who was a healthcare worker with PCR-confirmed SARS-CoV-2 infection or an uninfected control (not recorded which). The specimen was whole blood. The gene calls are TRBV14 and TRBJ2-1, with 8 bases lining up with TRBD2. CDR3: CASSQDRTSGYNEQFF. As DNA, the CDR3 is TGTGCCAGCAGCCAAGATAGAACTAGCGGTTACAATGAGCAGTTCTTC.